A single sample gave rise to the 19 T cell receptor beta chains below, sequenced in a study of identical twins' blood T cells. Via MiXCR, TCRdb re-called the 5' RACE reads, giving one row per CDR3 protein. The data contain fewer than 450,000 distinct CDR3 sequences, 28% of them singletons. The sample was PBMCs. All receptors come from a woman aged 18-49 years in good health.

This clonotype occurred once. This may arise from a read error, as a much more abundant clone is one base away. The chain links TRBV5-1 to TRBJ2-1; D unresolved. This CDR3 has 13 amino acids. Germline-derived CDR1 and CDR2 are SGHRS and YFSETQ. CDR3 loop: CASSLGLYKEQFF. In DNA form, the CDR3 reads TGCGCCAGCAGCTTGGGACTCTACAAGGAGCAGTTCTTC.

The chain couples TRBV6-1 to TRBJ2-1, with 8 bases identical to TRBD2. This CDR3 contains 14 residues. Germline V gene data show CDR1 as MNHNS and CDR2 as SASEGT. V shed 8 bases and J 3 bases; nucleotides not matched to a gene: 6. The CDR3 bases are TGTGCCAGCGGTGGAGCGGGAGACTACAATGAGCAGTTCTTC. Amino acid sequence: CASGGAGDYNEQFF.

This clonotype has only one observation. This chain uses TRBV20-1 with TRBJ1-1; no definite D call. In germline, CDR1 is DFQATT, CDR2 SNEGSKA (reference sequence). Trimming stripped 3 bases from V and 7 bases from J, with 18 bases between. The CDR3 covers 14 residues. CDR3 nucleotides: TGCAGTGCTAGGCTTCCGGCGGTCAGAGGTGAAGCTTTCTTT. Its translation: CSARLPAVRGEAFF.

Worth noting for this clonotype: Just one base apart from a much larger clone, this may be a read error. Written as DNA, the CDR3 is TGCAGTCTGCTAGCCCCGGACGGCACATATACGCAGTATTTT. Encoded protein: CSLLAPDGTYTQYF. This chain connects TRBV20-1 to TRBJ2-3, with D tentatively TRBD2 (5 bases). CDR1 and CDR2 (germline): DFQATT, SNEGSKA (reference sequence). This CDR3 contains 14 residues.

The chain carries TRBV2 and TRBJ1-1; no reliable D call. CDR3 length: 12 residues. V shed 2 bases and J shed 5 bases, with 6 bases lying between them. Germline V lookup: CDR1 SNHLY, CDR2 FYNNEI. CDR3 region: CASSETGTEAFF. The DNA of the CDR3 is TGTGCCAGCAGTGAAACGGGAACTGAAGCTTTCTTT.

A few counts support this clonotype. The CDR3 region is CASKGGPEHYEQYF. The CDR3 DNA reads TGTGCCAGCAAAGGAGGGCCAGAACACTACGAGCAGTACTTC. The genes are TRBV2 and TRBJ2-7; D is possibly TRBD2 (6 bases). V lost 7 bases and J lost 3, with 16 bases in between. CDR1 and CDR2 (germline): SNHLY, FYNNEI. CDR3 length: 14 residues. Drawing the rest from reference TRBV2 and TRBJ2-7, the complete variable domain is EPEVTQTPSHQVTQMGQEVILRCVPISNHLYFYWYRQILGQKVEFLVSFYNNEISEKSEIFDDQFSVERPDGSNFTLKIRSTKLEDSAMYFCASKGGPEHYEQYFGPGTRLTVT.

Concerning this clonotype: A junction boundary mismatches the germline segment, possibly from a read error. The chain carries TRBV5-1 and TRBJ1-6, with D unresolved. CDR3 length: 15 residues. CDR1 is SGHRS and CDR2 is YFSETQ in the germline V gene. For the CDR3, the DNA is TGCGCCAGCAGCTTGGTCGGGATAATCAATTCACTCCTCCACTTT. As protein: CASSLVGIINSLLHF.

A word on this clonotype: A read error may be the cause here, since a much bigger clone is one base away. This chain connects TRBV20-1 to TRBJ1-3; D is undetermined. CDR1 and CDR2 from the germline V gene are DFQATT and SNEGSKA (reference sequence). CDR3 length equals 15 residues. CDR3 bases: TGCAGTGCCCCCGAGCCGGGTCGCTCTGGAAACACCGTATATTTT. Translating gives CSAPEPGRSGNTVYF.

The chain is built from TRBV4-1 and TRBJ1-4; 7 bases match TRBD1. Germline V gene sequence: CDR1 MGHRA, CDR2 YSYEKL. Trimming cost V 2 bases and J 6 bases; bases outside gene matches: 6. The CDR3 runs to 15 residues. CDR3 protein: CASSQILRGDEKLFF. The CDR3 nucleotides read TGCGCCAGCAGCCAAATTCTCAGGGGGGATGAAAAACTGTTTTTT.

This clonotype was seen a handful of times. The chain joins TRBV2 to TRBJ2-7; perhaps TRBD1 as D (5 bases). The V end lost 3 bases, the J end lost 12 bases, and 12 bases lay between the germline ends. There are 11 residues in the CDR3. Per the germline V gene, CDR1 is SNHLY and CDR2 is FYNNEI. In DNA, the CDR3 is TGTGCCAGCAGTGAGGACACCAGGCCGTACTTC. It is translated as CASSEDTRPYF.

The chain links TRBV29-1 to TRBJ1-2; D unclear. Germline loops: CDR1 SQVTM, CDR2 ANQGSEA. The CDR3 is made up of 13 amino acids. Trimming cost V 2 bases and J 3 bases, with 10 bases left between them. The CDR3 here is CSVERSADYGYTF. CDR3 sequence (DNA): TGCAGCGTTGAAAGATCGGCAGACTATGGCTACACCTTC.

This clonotype turned up a few times. The rearrangement uses TRBV14 and TRBJ2-3; D remains ambiguous. The V and J ends lost 7 bases and 2 bases respectively, with 10 bases between them. Germline lookup yields CDR1 SGHDN and CDR2 FVKESK. The CDR3 loop spans 13 amino acids. As DNA, the CDR3 is TGTGCCAGCACTCTGTTGTCCACAGATACGCAGTATTTT. Translating gives CASTLLSTDTQYF. The variable domain in full, with the rest retrieved from reference TRBV14 and TRBJ2-3, is EAGVTQFPSHSVIEKGQTVTLRCDPISGHDNLYWYRRVMGKEIKFLLHFVKESKQDESGMPNNRFLAERTGGTYSTLKVQPAELEDSGVYFCASTLLSTDTQYFGPGTRLTVL.

This clonotype was seen at least ten times. The gene calls are TRBV29-1 and TRBJ1-2, with D perhaps matching TRBD1 (5 bases). V was cut by 4 bases and J by 3 bases, with 9 bases left in between. This CDR3 spans 12 amino acids. From germline, CDR1 is SQVTM and CDR2 ANQGSEA. CDR3 sequence (DNA): TGCAGCGTTGGACAGAGTTACTATGGCTACACCTTC. Its protein is CSVGQSYYGYTF.

The chain employs TRBV19 and TRBJ1-5, with D unresolved. The CDR3 contains 19 residues. Germline V gene lookup returns CDR1 LNHDA and CDR2 SQIVND (reference sequence). The germline V and J ends were trimmed by 1 base and 1 base, with 20 bases remaining between them. The CDR3 region has the DNA TGTGCCAGTAGTATAGTAGTCTCTGAGTCCTCAGGCAGCAATCAGCCCCAGCATTTT. Translated, it gives CASSIVVSESSGSNQPQHF.

This clonotype was observed a handful of times. This likely comes from a read error, as the CDR3 has no conserved phenylalanine or tryptophan at its end. The limits of the CDR3 on the DNA are not certain, so only TCRdb's listed CDR3 is given. The gene calls are TRBV12-3 or TRBV12-4 and TRBJ1-2; the DNA was not used to check the table's D call, TRBD1. The CDR3 spans 15 residues, counting both ends. This chain's CDR3 is CASSSSSRDRGREGL.

This clonotype was counted only a few times. The J gene is TRBJ2-5, the V gene TRBV5-6; D possibly matches TRBD1 or TRBD2 (5 bases each). Per the germline V gene, CDR1 is SGHDT and CDR2 is YYEEEE. Trimming left V 0 bases short and J 4 bases short, with 13 bases between. The CDR3 spans 15 residues. CDR3 loop: CASSLDLGVGETQYF. The CDR3 DNA reads as TGTGCCAGCAGCTTGGATTTGGGGGTAGGAGAGACCCAGTACTTC.

In this sample, this clonotype turned up a few times. The gene calls are TRBV20-1 and TRBJ1-5; possible D gene TRBD1, 6 bases. The V and J ends lost 6 bases and 1 base respectively, with 13 bases between them. CDR3 length: 14 amino acids. Germline lookup yields CDR1 DFQATT and CDR2 SNEGSKA (reference sequence). CDR3: CSAVSGASNQPQHF. The DNA of the CDR3 is TGCAGTGCCGTATCGGGGGCGAGCAATCAGCCCCAGCATTTT.

This clonotype has just one count. This may stem from a read error, because a much larger clone lies one nucleotide away. The chain joins TRBV5-1 to TRBJ2-2; D might be TRBD1 (6 bases). The CDR3 extends over 14 amino acids. CDR1 and CDR2 (germline): SGHRS, YFSETQ. CDR3 sequence (DNA): TGCGCCAGCAGCTTCCAGGGGAACACCTGGGAGCTGTTTTTT. This translates into CASSFQGNTWELFF.

This chain connects TRBV15 to TRBJ1-1; TRBD1 matches 7 bases. This CDR3 spans 13 amino acids. J lost 5 bases, V lost 3 bases, and 3 bases had no gene match. Germline CDR1 LNHNV, CDR2 YYDKDF (reference sequence). The CDR3 DNA reads TGTGCCACCAGCAGGACAGGGCGGACTGAAGCTTTCTTT. The encoded protein is CATSRTGRTEAFF.